The sequence of this T cell receptor (beta chain) was determined in a study of T cells in Graves' hyperthyroidism and ophthalmopathy. Amplification of TCR beta CDR3 regions was performed using RNA transcripts as template. Primed by the HTBI set, a first-round RT-PCR was run on the TCR CDR3. MiXCR, applied by TCRdb to the multiplex PCR reads, yields one record per CDR3 protein. The data show hundreds of thousands of distinct CDR3 sequences, about 45% seen once. Germline loops: CDR1 ENHRY, CDR2 SYGVKD. J was trimmed by 1 base and V by 10 bases; bases with no gene match: 9. The CDR3 has 16 residues. The definition of stable Graves' hyperthyroidism was no ophthalmopathy progression within 18 months.

The sequenced sample consisted of peripheral blood or thyroid tissue (not recorded which). This clonotype was obtained from a woman between 18 and 30 years old with Graves' hyperthyroidism. V gene TRBV10-3 combines with J gene TRBJ2-6; 8 nucleotides align to TRBD2. The CDR3 region has the DNA TGTGCCACCGGGCAGGGCGGGAGGTCTGGGGCCAACGTCCTGACTTTC. Amino acid sequence: CATGQGGRSGANVLTF.